The rows below give T cell receptor beta chains drawn from one sample of a study of blood T cell repertoires in COVID-19. Clones were read by immunoSEQ multiplex PCR, and TCRdb kept only the in-frame ones, dropping some. The sample has 90,000 or so clones, 70% to 90% seen once. Sequencing was done on a sample of peripheral blood. The receptors shown here come from a human donor in a cohort sampled during active COVID-19. CDR3s include the opening cysteine and the closing phenylalanine or tryptophan. Fields, in order: D gene, clone size, J gene, V gene, CDR3 protein, CDR3 DNA. The D gene is left open where the match is weak. Only part of the rows carry a size: once, few, many, or a class if the clone is expanded.

d_call: TRBD1
clone_size: few
j_call: TRBJ1-5
v_call: TRBV10-1
cdr3_aa: CARRQGSNQPQHF
cdr3_nt: TGCGCCAGGAGACAGGGTAGCAATCAGCCCCAGCATTTT

d_call: .
clone_size: .
j_call: TRBJ2-1
v_call: TRBV9
cdr3_aa: CASSVLPSSYNEQFF
cdr3_nt: TGTGCCAGCAGCGTCCTTCCGAGCTCCTACAATGAGCAGTTCTTC

d_call: TRBD1
clone_size: .
j_call: TRBJ1-2
v_call: TRBV5-4
cdr3_aa: CASSVTGGYGYTF
cdr3_nt: TGTGCCAGCAGCGTGACAGGGGGCTATGGCTACACCTTC

d_call: .
clone_size: .
j_call: TRBJ2-5
v_call: TRBV6-2/TRBV6-3
cdr3_aa: CASSYAQGKIETQYF
cdr3_nt: TGTGCCAGCAGTTACGCGCAGGGGAAGATAGAGACCCAGTACTTC

d_call: .
clone_size: .
j_call: TRBJ1-1
v_call: TRBV6-5
cdr3_aa: CASNRRDTEAFF
cdr3_nt: TGTGCCAGCAATCGCCGGGACACTGAAGCTTTCTTT

d_call: TRBD1
clone_size: .
j_call: TRBJ2-7
v_call: TRBV7-8
cdr3_aa: CASSFHRGRPYEQYF
cdr3_nt: TGTGCCAGCAGCTTCCACAGGGGGCGGCCCTACGAGCAGTACTTC

d_call: TRBD1
clone_size: .
j_call: TRBJ1-2
v_call: TRBV3-1/TRBV3-2
cdr3_aa: CASSQGTGDGFYGYTF
cdr3_nt: TGTGCCAGCAGCCAAGGGACAGGGGACGGTTTCTATGGCTACACCTTC

d_call: TRBD1
clone_size: .
j_call: TRBJ1-2
v_call: TRBV5-1
cdr3_aa: CASSLGQGGYGYTF
cdr3_nt: TGCGCCAGCAGCTTGGGACAGGGCGGATATGGCTACACCTTC

d_call: .
clone_size: .
j_call: TRBJ1-3
v_call: TRBV19
cdr3_aa: CASSIHRLDSGNTIYF
cdr3_nt: TGTGCCAGTAGTATACACAGGCTCGACTCTGGAAACACCATATATTTT

d_call: TRBD1
clone_size: .
j_call: TRBJ1-2
v_call: TRBV3-1/TRBV3-2
cdr3_aa: CASSPPDRGGNYGYTF
cdr3_nt: TGTGCCAGCAGCCCCCCCGACAGGGGCGGCAACTATGGCTACACCTTC

d_call: .
clone_size: .
j_call: TRBJ2-1
v_call: TRBV3-1/TRBV3-2
cdr3_aa: CASGRNEQFF
cdr3_nt: TGTGCCAGCGGGAGGAATGAGCAGTTCTTC

d_call: .
clone_size: .
j_call: TRBJ1-2
v_call: TRBV2
cdr3_aa: CASSEAIGRFNYGYTF
cdr3_nt: TGTGCCAGCAGTGAAGCGATTGGCCGATTTAACTATGGCTACACCTTC

d_call: TRBD2
clone_size: .
j_call: TRBJ2-5
v_call: TRBV7-9
cdr3_aa: CASSLSLAGSRETQYF
cdr3_nt: TGTGCCAGCAGCTTATCCTTAGCGGGGTCCCGTGAGACCCAGTACTTC

d_call: TRBD1
clone_size: .
j_call: TRBJ1-1
v_call: TRBV19
cdr3_aa: CATRDRENTEAFF
cdr3_nt: TGTGCCACTAGGGACAGGGAGAACACTGAAGCTTTCTTT

d_call: TRBD1
clone_size: .
j_call: TRBJ1-2
v_call: TRBV29-1
cdr3_aa: CSVARTGGRSYGYTF
cdr3_nt: TGCAGCGTTGCACGTACAGGGGGCAGAAGCTATGGCTACACCTTC

d_call: .
clone_size: .
j_call: TRBJ2-2
v_call: TRBV30
cdr3_aa: CAWSARGGELFF
cdr3_nt: TGTGCCTGGAGTGCCCGGGGCGGGGAGCTGTTTTTT

d_call: .
clone_size: .
j_call: TRBJ1-5
v_call: TRBV11-2
cdr3_aa: CASTLNAGGDQPQHF
cdr3_nt: TGTGCCAGCACCCTGAACGCGGGGGGTGATCAGCCCCAGCATTTT

d_call: TRBD1
clone_size: .
j_call: TRBJ1-5
v_call: TRBV6-2/TRBV6-3
cdr3_aa: CASSQGQLLNQPQHF
cdr3_nt: TGTGCCAGCAGCCAGGGACAGCTGCTAAATCAGCCCCAGCATTTT

d_call: .
clone_size: .
j_call: TRBJ1-1
v_call: TRBV19
cdr3_aa: CASSLGTKTEAFF
cdr3_nt: TGTGCCAGTAGTCTAGGGACAAAAACTGAAGCTTTCTTT

d_call: .
clone_size: .
j_call: TRBJ1-2
v_call: TRBV10-3
cdr3_aa: CAISESTTAGQGSDGYTF
cdr3_nt: TGTGCCATCAGTGAGTCGACGACCGCCGGGCAGGGGAGCGATGGCTACACCTTC

d_call: TRBD1
clone_size: once
j_call: TRBJ1-6
v_call: TRBV7-2
cdr3_aa: CASSSTGIIYSPLHF
cdr3_nt: TGTGCCAGCAGCTCGACAGGGATCATCTATTCACCCCTCCACTTT

d_call: TRBD2
clone_size: .
j_call: TRBJ2-5
v_call: TRBV7-8
cdr3_aa: CASSLIAGQETQYF
cdr3_nt: TGTGCCAGCAGCTTAATAGCGGGACAAGAGACCCAGTACTTC

d_call: .
clone_size: .
j_call: TRBJ1-2
v_call: TRBV18
cdr3_aa: CASSPRDTDGYTF
cdr3_nt: TGTGCCAGCTCACCACGGGACACGGATGGCTACACCTTC

d_call: TRBD1
clone_size: .
j_call: TRBJ1-3
v_call: TRBV3-1/TRBV3-2
cdr3_aa: CASSQPGQGPPGNTIYF
cdr3_nt: TGTGCCAGCAGCCAACCGGGACAGGGACCTCCTGGAAACACCATATATTTT

d_call: .
clone_size: .
j_call: TRBJ1-2
v_call: TRBV30
cdr3_aa: CAWSAQLTRDYYGYTF
cdr3_nt: TGTGCCTGGAGTGCCCAACTCACAAGGGACTACTATGGCTACACCTTC

d_call: .
clone_size: .
j_call: TRBJ2-5
v_call: TRBV21-1
cdr3_aa: CPPLNHAPAGGAQETQYF
cdr3_nt: TGCCCCCCCCTAAACCACGCCCCCGCGGGGGGGGCCCAAGAGACCCAGTACTTC